The source of this TCR beta chain is a study of blood T cells in healthy people across ages. Whole-study findings and limits: Per-million-T-cell TCR beta diversity fell roughly linearly with age.

This CDR3 contains 15 residues. The germline gives CDR1 MNHNS, CDR2 SASEGT. V dropped 5 bases and J dropped 5 bases, with 18 bases sitting between them. Each sample provided at least 6 micrograms of extracted total RNA. About this clonotype itself: Its antigen remains unidentified.

Through a sample-barcoded 5' primer and a J-beta primer mix, a second PCR was run for about 6 to 12 cycles. Each CDR3 protein is one row after TCRdb ran MiXCR on the 5' RACE reads. The repertoire has around 900,000 distinct CDR3 sequences, around 54% of them found once; the top ten carry 20% to 25%. The sequence was collected from a woman in her fifties or sixties in good health. The chain carries TRBV6-1 and TRBJ1-2; the D is unclear. Specimen: blood. The CDR3 sequence: CASSQGLNYGYGYTF. CDR3 coding DNA: TGTGCCAGCAGTCAAGGTCTGAATTACGGATATGGCTACACCTTC.